The 10 T cell receptor beta chains below all came from one sample that was sequenced in a study. TCRdb reprocessed the RT-PCR reads via MiXCR and lists one record per CDR3 protein. Here the sample spans hundreds of thousands of distinct CDR3 sequences, 14% being singletons. Sequencing input: memory CD4+ T cells from blood. The receptor set was obtained from a female donor in good health, serving as a healthy control.

The table lists this clonotype with many counts. The V call is TRBV5-6, the J call TRBJ2-2; 7 bases are a match to TRBD2. V was pared by 3 bases and J by 3 bases, with 11 bases of the junction left unmatched. The CDR3 contains 17 residues. Germline loops: CDR1 SGHDT, CDR2 YYEEEE. The CDR3 loop is CASSSGVEAGDTGELFF. The DNA of the CDR3 is TGTGCCAGCAGCTCTGGGGTCGAGGCGGGAGACACCGGGGAGCTGTTTTTT.

This clonotype was recorded at least ten times. The genes are TRBV2 and TRBJ2-7; no definite D call. V gave up 1 base and J gave up 2 bases, with 12 bases separating them. Germline CDR1 SNHLY, CDR2 FYNNEI. This CDR3 contains 15 residues. The CDR3 region is CASSEGGDFTYEQYF. The CDR3 nucleotides read TGTGCCAGCAGTGAAGGTGGAGACTTTACCTACGAGCAGTACTTC.

This clonotype appeared a few times. The genes are TRBV20-1 and TRBJ2-4, with TRBD1 matching 7 bases. After removal of 6 bases from V and 2 bases from J, the junction contained 13 bases not matched to a gene. CDR3 size: 16 residues. The germline CDR1 and CDR2 sequences are DFQATT and SNEGSKA (reference sequence). CDR3 nucleotide sequence: TGCAGTGCCAGCCACCAAGGGGGCAGGTCCAAAAACATTCAGTACTTC. Protein: CSASHQGGRSKNIQYF.

This clonotype was seen only a few times. V and J are TRBV24-1 and TRBJ2-5; the D gene is possibly TRBD1 (6 bases). There are 14 residues in the CDR3. Trimming left V 6 bases short and J 0 bases short, with 10 bases between. Germline assignment: CDR1 KGHDR and CDR2 SFDVKD. In DNA form, the CDR3 reads TGTGCCACCAGTTGGGGGCCGTACCAAGAGACCCAGTACTTC. Amino acid sequence: CATSWGPYQETQYF.

The CDR3 DNA reads as TGCGCCAGCAGCTTGGGGGCCGGGGGGACGAACACTGAAGCTTTCTTT. This sequence encodes CASSLGAGGTNTEAFF. This rearrangement joins TRBV5-1 to TRBJ1-1; tentative D call: TRBD1 (5 bases). The CDR3 is 16 amino acids. Per germline, CDR1 SGHRS and CDR2 YFSETQ. Trimming shortened V by 0 bases and J by 1 base, and 13 bases separated the two germline ends.

This clonotype occurred many times. The chain has TRBV10-3 and TRBJ2-7, with a possible D match to TRBD2 (6 bases). Germline values: CDR1 ENHRY, CDR2 SYGVKD. The CDR3 is 13 residues long. Trimming shortened V by 4 bases and J by 2 bases, and 9 bases separated the two germline ends. CDR3 residues: CAISGEVTYEQYF. CDR3 bases: TGTGCCATCAGTGGGGAGGTCACCTACGAGCAGTACTTC.

CDR3 DNA: TGTGCCATCAGGGAGAGACAGGGAGCATTGAACACTGAAGCTTTCTTT. It encodes CAIRERQGALNTEAFF. V gene TRBV10-3 combines with J gene TRBJ1-1; TRBD1 aligns across 7 bases. Germline V gene data show CDR1 as ENHRY and CDR2 as SYGVKD. The CDR3 runs to 16 residues. V dropped 6 bases and J dropped 0; count of bases not matched to a gene: 10.

Only a few counts were recorded for this clonotype. This rearrangement joins TRBV6-6 to TRBJ2-4; 9 bases match TRBD1. The CDR3 contains 17 residues. V lost 6 bases to trimming and J lost 8 bases; unmatched junction nucleotides: 17. Germline assignment: CDR1 MNHNY and CDR2 SVGAGI (reference sequence). CDR3 residues: CASSPPSGTGNLDIQYF. The CDR3 region has the DNA TGTGCCAGCAGCCCACCGTCCGGGACAGGGAATTTAGACATTCAGTACTTC.

This clonotype came up a few times. This chain connects TRBV9 to TRBJ1-5, with D tentatively TRBD1 (6 bases). CDR1 and CDR2 (germline): SGDLS, YYNGEE. The CDR3 spans 16 residues. The ends were cut back, 6 bases at V and 1 base at J, with 17 bases in the middle. In DNA, the CDR3 is TGTGCCAGCAACTCCTCCTTGGACAGCAGCAATCAGCCCCAGCATTTT. Protein product: CASNSSLDSSNQPQHF.

V and J are TRBV7-8 and TRBJ1-6; D call uncertain. This CDR3 region has 13 residues. Germline-derived CDR1 and CDR2 are SGHVS and FQNEAQ. The V and J ends lost 1 base and 10 bases respectively, with 8 bases between them. CDR3 in DNA: TGTGCCAGCAGCTTAGACACGTGGTCACCCCTCCACTTT. It codes for CASSLDTWSPLHF.